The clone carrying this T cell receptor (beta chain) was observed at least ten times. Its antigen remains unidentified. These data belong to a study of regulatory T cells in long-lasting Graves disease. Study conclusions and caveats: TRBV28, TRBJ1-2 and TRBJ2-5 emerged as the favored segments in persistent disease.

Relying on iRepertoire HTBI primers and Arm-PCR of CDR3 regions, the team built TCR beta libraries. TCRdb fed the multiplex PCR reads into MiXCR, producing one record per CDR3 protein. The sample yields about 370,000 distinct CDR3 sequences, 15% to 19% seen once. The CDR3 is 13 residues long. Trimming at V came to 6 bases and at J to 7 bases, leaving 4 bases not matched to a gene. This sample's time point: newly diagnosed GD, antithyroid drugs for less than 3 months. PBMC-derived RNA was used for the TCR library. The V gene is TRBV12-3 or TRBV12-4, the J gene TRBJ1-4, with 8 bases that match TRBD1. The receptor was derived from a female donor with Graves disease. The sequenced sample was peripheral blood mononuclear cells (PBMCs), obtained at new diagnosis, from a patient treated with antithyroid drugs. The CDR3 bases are TGTGCCAGCAGAGGGGACAGGAGTGAAAAACTGTTTTTT. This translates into CASRGDRSEKLFF.